Only a few counts were recorded for the clone carrying this TCR beta chain. Its antigen is undetermined. The V gene's germline CDR1 is MNHEY and CDR2 SVGAGI. The length of the CDR3 is 14 residues. Trimming took 6 bases from V and 9 from J; bases not matched to a gene: 6. TRB rearrangements were amplified by multiplex PCR with BIOMED2 TRB-A/B primers. MiXCR, run by TCRdb on the multiplex PCR reads, gives a single entry per CDR3 protein. The table includes tens of thousands of distinct CDR3 sequences, approximately 32% detected once. This sample is part of a study of T and B cells in COVID-19 patients. Points from the study as a whole: Patients with COVID-19 reportedly showed strongly skewed T cell receptor beta variable and joining gene usage.

TRB was amplified from about 260-540 ng of blood genomic DNA. This TCR came from a human donor who had recovered from COVID-19. The specimen sequenced was blood. This chain uses TRBV6-5 with TRBJ1-6; the match to TRBD1 covers 9 bases. CDR3: CASRPGQGVSPLHF. CDR3 DNA sequence: TGTGCCAGCAGACCGGGACAGGGAGTTTCACCCCTCCACTTT.